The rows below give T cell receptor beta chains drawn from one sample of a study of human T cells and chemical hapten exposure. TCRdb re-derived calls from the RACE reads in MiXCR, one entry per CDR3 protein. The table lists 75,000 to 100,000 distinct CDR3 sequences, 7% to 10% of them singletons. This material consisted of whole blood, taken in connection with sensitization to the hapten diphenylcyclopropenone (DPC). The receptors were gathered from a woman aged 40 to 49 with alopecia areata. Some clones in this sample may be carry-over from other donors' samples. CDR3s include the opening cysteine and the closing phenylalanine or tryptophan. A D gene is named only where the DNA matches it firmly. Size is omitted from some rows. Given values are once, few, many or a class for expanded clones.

CASSLVFGQRGTEAFF,TGTGCCAGCAGCTTGGTTTTCGGACAGCGCGGCACTGAAGCTTTCTTT,TRBV7-2,many,TRBJ1-1,NA
CASSFSGREQYF,TGTGCCAGCAGTTTCAGCGGTAGGGAGCAGTACTTC,TRBV28,NA,TRBJ2-7,NA
CGGTGSNAGEQYF,TGCGGGGGGACAGGGTCCAACGCGGGTGAGCAGTACTTC,TRBV20-1,NA,TRBJ2-7,TRBD1
CSVGTGGDIQYF,TGCAGCGTAGGGACAGGGGGAGACATTCAGTACTTC,TRBV29-1,NA,TRBJ2-4,TRBD1
CASSGGESQETQYF,TGCGCCAGCAGCGGGGGGGAGAGTCAAGAGACCCAGTACTTC,TRBV5-1,few,TRBJ2-5,TRBD2
CASRRGSSTDTQYF,TGTGCCAGCAGGCGGGGCTCTAGCACAGATACGCAGTATTTT,TRBV7-9,NA,TRBJ2-3,NA
CASSPGGATYEQYF,TGTGCCAGCTCCCCAGGGGGCGCAACCTACGAGCAGTACTTC,TRBV18,few,TRBJ2-7,TRBD1
CASRQGGREQYF,TGTGCCAGCAGGCAGGGAGGACGGGAGCAGTACTTC,TRBV28,NA,TRBJ2-7,NA
CAWSLRLANNEQFF,TGTGCCTGGAGTTTGAGACTAGCCAACAATGAGCAGTTCTTC,TRBV30,NA,TRBJ2-1,TRBD2
CSVGRWGDGNQPQHF,TGCAGTGTGGGGCGTTGGGGGGACGGCAATCAGCCCCAGCATTTT,TRBV20-1,many,TRBJ1-5,NA
CASSSRRAGEAYEQYF,TGTGCCAGCAGTTCACGCCGGGCCGGGGAGGCTTACGAGCAGTACTTC,TRBV6-6,many,TRBJ2-7,NA
CASSLSSRVAFF,TGTGCCAGCAGTCTCTCCTCTAGAGTGGCGTTCTTC,TRBV28,NA,TRBJ2-1,NA
CASSYSVVGGYNTGELFF,TGTGCCAGCAGTTACTCGGTAGTGGGGGGCTACAACACCGGGGAGCTGTTTTTT,TRBV6-5,many,TRBJ2-2,NA
CASRRRLAGDTQYF,TGTGCCAGCAGACGGAGACTAGCGGGAGATACGCAGTATTTT,TRBV27,many,TRBJ2-3,TRBD2
CASRLTVSSYNEQFF,TGTGCCAGTAGACTGACGGTAAGCTCCTACAATGAGCAGTTCTTC,TRBV19,many,TRBJ2-1,NA
CASSQGRRYTDTQYF,TGTGCCAGCAGCCAGGGTAGGCGGTACACAGATACGCAGTATTTT,TRBV7-3,NA,TRBJ2-3,NA
CASSSMVGASGRPLSYNEQFF,TGCGCCAGCAGCTCTATGGTAGGGGCTAGCGGGAGGCCACTCTCCTACAATGAGCAGTTCTTC,TRBV5-1,many,TRBJ2-1,TRBD2
CASSQGQGALEQYF,TGTGCCAGCAGCCAAGGACAGGGGGCGCTTGAGCAGTACTTC,TRBV11-2,few,TRBJ2-7,TRBD1
CASSSLAGSSYNEQFF,TGTGCCAGCAGTTCTTTAGCGGGGAGCTCCTACAATGAGCAGTTCTTC,TRBV12-3/TRBV12-4,few,TRBJ2-1,TRBD2
CASSPGQGFDEQYF,TGTGCCAGCAGCCCGGGACAGGGTTTCGACGAGCAGTACTTC,TRBV7-9,NA,TRBJ2-7,TRBD1
CASGLSGGAEQYF,TGTGCTAGTGGTTTGTCAGGCGGGGCGGAGCAGTATTTT,TRBV12-5,many,TRBJ2-3,NA
CASRADTQYF,TGTGCCAGCAGAGCAGATACGCAGTATTTT,TRBV21-1,few,TRBJ2-3,NA
CASRAGPPPQYF,TGTGCCAGCAGAGCCGGGCCCCCACCGCAGTATTTT,TRBV6-2/TRBV6-3,many,TRBJ2-3,NA
CSVVLENTEAFF,TGCAGCGTGGTTCTGGAGAACACTGAAGCTTTCTTT,TRBV29-1,many,TRBJ1-1,NA
CASSLVHGTSMDTQYF,TGTGCCAGCAGCTTAGTGCATGGAACTAGCATGGATACGCAGTATTTT,TRBV7-2,many,TRBJ2-3,NA
CASNLAGPYNEQFF,TGCGCCAGCAACCTAGCGGGCCCTTACAATGAGCAGTTCTTC,TRBV5-1,NA,TRBJ2-1,TRBD2
CASSQGLTNTEAFF,TGTGCCAGCAGCCAAGGGCTCACAAACACTGAAGCTTTCTTT,TRBV3-1,few,TRBJ1-1,NA
CASSLGQLAKNIQYF,TGTGCCAGCAGTTTAGGCCAGTTGGCCAAAAACATTCAGTACTTC,TRBV28,many,TRBJ2-4,NA
CASSQDQRSTDTQYF,TGCGCCAGCAGCCAAGATCAGCGGAGCACAGATACGCAGTATTTT,TRBV4-3,NA,TRBJ2-3,NA
CASSLGSYNEQSF,TGTGCCAGCAGCTTAGGCTCCTACAATGAGCAGTCCTTC,TRBV7-3,few,TRBJ2-1,NA
CASSFLTDIQYF,TGTGCCAGCAGCTTCCTGACTGACATTCAGTACTTC,TRBV12-3/TRBV12-4,few,TRBJ2-4,NA
CSARKSGRGHNEQFF,TGCAGTGCACGAAAAAGCGGGAGAGGTCACAATGAGCAGTTCTTC,TRBV20-1,few,TRBJ2-1,TRBD2
CSVRQGANSPLHF,TGCAGCGTTCGACAGGGCGCCAATTCACCCCTCCACTTT,TRBV29-1,few,TRBJ1-6,TRBD1
CASTPTGGHQPQHF,TGTGCCAGCACTCCGACAGGGGGACATCAGCCCCAGCATTTT,TRBV6-2/TRBV6-3,few,TRBJ1-5,TRBD1
CASSLWDWNTEAFF,TGCGCCAGCAGCTTGTGGGATTGGAACACTGAAGCTTTCTTT,TRBV5-1,many,TRBJ1-1,NA
CASSTLSGQVYEQYF,TGTGCCAGCAGCACCCTATCTGGACAGGTTTACGAGCAGTACTTC,TRBV5-4,NA,TRBJ2-7,TRBD1
CASRDGDGYTF,TGTGCCAGCAGGGACGGCGATGGCTACACCTTC,TRBV6-6,NA,TRBJ1-2,NA
CATSDFAGRTDTQYF,TGTGCCACCAGTGATTTCGCCGGGAGAACAGATACGCAGTATTTT,TRBV24-1,few,TRBJ2-3,NA
CASSVLAEFSYEQYF,TGTGCCAGCAGCGTACTAGCGGAGTTCTCCTACGAGCAGTACTTC,TRBV9,many,TRBJ2-7,TRBD2
CASSPTGKNYGYTF,TGTGCCAGCTCACCGACAGGGAAGAACTATGGCTACACCTTC,TRBV18,few,TRBJ1-2,TRBD1
CASSEWGVEDEQYF,TGTGCCAGCAGTGAATGGGGTGTTGAGGACGAGCAGTACTTC,TRBV6-1,few,TRBJ2-7,NA
CAIRGPQETQYF,TGTGCCATCAGGGGTCCTCAAGAGACCCAGTACTTC,TRBV10-3,NA,TRBJ2-5,NA
CASSYHLRLYNEQFF,TGTGCCAGCAGTTACCACCTCCGGCTCTACAATGAGCAGTTCTTC,TRBV6-2/TRBV6-3,many,TRBJ2-1,NA
CASSLWTGGQETQYF,TGTGCCAGCAGTTTATGGACAGGGGGGCAAGAGACCCAGTACTTC,TRBV27,NA,TRBJ2-5,TRBD1
CASSLDRLSSYEQYF,TGTGCCAGCAGCTTAGACCGACTTAGCTCCTACGAGCAGTACTTC,TRBV11-2,NA,TRBJ2-7,NA
CASSSEGYGYTF,TGTGCCAGCAGCTCGGAGGGTTATGGCTACACCTTC,TRBV11-2,many,TRBJ1-2,NA
CSARMGLDEQFF,TGCAGTGCTAGAATGGGTCTCGATGAGCAGTTCTTC,TRBV20-1,NA,TRBJ2-1,NA
CASSLVGGGCDEQFF,TGTGCCAGCAGCTTGGTGGGAGGGGGCTGTGATGAGCAGTTCTTC,TRBV5-6,many,TRBJ2-1,NA
CASSEYRAGNEQFF,TGTGCCAGCAGTGAATATAGGGCAGGGAATGAGCAGTTCTTC,TRBV2,NA,TRBJ2-1,NA